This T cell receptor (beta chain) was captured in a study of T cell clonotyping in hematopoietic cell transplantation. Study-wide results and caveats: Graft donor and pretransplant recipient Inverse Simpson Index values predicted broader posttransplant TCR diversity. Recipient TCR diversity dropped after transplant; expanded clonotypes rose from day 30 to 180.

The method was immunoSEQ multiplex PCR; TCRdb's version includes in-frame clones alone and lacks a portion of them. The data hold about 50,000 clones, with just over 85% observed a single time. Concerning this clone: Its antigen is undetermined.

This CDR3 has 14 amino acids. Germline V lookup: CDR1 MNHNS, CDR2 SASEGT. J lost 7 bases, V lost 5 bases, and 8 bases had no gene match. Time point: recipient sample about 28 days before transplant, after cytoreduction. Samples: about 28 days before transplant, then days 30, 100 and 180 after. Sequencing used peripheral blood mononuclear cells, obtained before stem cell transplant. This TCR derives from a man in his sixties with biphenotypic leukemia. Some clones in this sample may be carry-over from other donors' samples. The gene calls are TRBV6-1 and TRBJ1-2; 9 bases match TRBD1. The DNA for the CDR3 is TGTGCCAGCAGTCTGTTCGGACAGGGGTTTGGCTACACCTTC. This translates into CASSLFGQGFGYTF.